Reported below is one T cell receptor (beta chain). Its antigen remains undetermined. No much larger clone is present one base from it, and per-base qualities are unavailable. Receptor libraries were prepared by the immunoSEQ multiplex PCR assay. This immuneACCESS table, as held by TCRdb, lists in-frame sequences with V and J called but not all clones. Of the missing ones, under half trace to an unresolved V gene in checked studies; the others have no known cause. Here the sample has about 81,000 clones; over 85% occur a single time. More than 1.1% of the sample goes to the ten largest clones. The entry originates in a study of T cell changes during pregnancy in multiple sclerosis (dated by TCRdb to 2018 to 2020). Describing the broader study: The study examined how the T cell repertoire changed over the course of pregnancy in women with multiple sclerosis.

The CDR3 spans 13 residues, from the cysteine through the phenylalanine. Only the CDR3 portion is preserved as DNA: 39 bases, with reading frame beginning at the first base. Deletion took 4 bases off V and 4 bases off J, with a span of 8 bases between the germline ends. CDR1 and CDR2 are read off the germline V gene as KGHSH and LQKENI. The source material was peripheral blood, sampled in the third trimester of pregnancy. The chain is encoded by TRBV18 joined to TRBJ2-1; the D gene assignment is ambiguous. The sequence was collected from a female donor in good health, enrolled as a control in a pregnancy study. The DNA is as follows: TGTGCCAGCTCACGGCCTTCGTACAATGAGCAGTTCTTC. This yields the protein CASSRPSYNEQFF.